Below, one T cell receptor beta chain is given with its context. There are a few counts of this clonotype. Its recognized antigen is unknown. No much larger clone is present one base from it, and per-base qualities are unavailable. Libraries were made using PCR. The sequencing machine was an Illumina HiSeq 2500. Molecular barcoding was employed in the preparation of TCR libraries, with unique molecular identifiers being used to normalize TCRbeta repertoire quantification. In-frame beta chains were kept once TCRdb had trimmed the public reads at Q25 with fastp and called clones with MiXCR. One record per CDR3 amino acid sequence lists the most common genes and DNA. In all, the sample holds over 550,000 distinct CDR3 sequences, and over 9.5% of those were seen once. The ten largest clones take up 4% to 5% of the sample. This sample was included in a study of T-cell reconstitution after alpha-beta-depleted transplantation in children (TCRdb year 2016). For context, the study as a whole: T-cell immune reconstitution after TCRalphabeta/CD19-depleted allogeneic hematopoietic cell transplantation in children was quantitatively tracked in the study by means of TCR repertoire profiling.

The CDR3 numbers 13 residues from cysteine through phenylalanine. The sequence is cut down to CDR3 DNA, 39 bases in frame from base 1. Reading the germline V gene gives CDR1 MNHEY and CDR2 SVGEGT. V loses 6 bases, J loses 3 bases, and the germline ends lie 9 bases apart. The V gene is TRBV6-2 or TRBV6-3 and the J gene is TRBJ2-4; the D gene is unclear. The clonotype was recovered from a human donor who donated a stem cell graft to a child with acute myeloid leukemia. Material: PBMCs from the stem cell graft donor, obtained from the stem cell graft. The CDR3 region: CASRRPDKNIQYF. In nucleotide form, the sequence is TGTGCCAGCAGACGTCCAGACAAAAACATTCAGTACTTC.